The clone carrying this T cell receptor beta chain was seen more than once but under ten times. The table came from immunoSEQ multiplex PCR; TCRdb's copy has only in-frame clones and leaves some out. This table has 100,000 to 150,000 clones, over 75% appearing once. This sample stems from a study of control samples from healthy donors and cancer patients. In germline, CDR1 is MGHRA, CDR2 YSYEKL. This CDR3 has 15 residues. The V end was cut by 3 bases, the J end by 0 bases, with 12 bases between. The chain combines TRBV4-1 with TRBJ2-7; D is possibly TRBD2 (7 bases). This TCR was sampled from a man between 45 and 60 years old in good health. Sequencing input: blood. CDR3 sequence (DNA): TGCGCCAGCAGCCAGGGGGGGGCAAGCTCCTACGAGCAGTACTTC. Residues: CASSQGGASSYEQYF.